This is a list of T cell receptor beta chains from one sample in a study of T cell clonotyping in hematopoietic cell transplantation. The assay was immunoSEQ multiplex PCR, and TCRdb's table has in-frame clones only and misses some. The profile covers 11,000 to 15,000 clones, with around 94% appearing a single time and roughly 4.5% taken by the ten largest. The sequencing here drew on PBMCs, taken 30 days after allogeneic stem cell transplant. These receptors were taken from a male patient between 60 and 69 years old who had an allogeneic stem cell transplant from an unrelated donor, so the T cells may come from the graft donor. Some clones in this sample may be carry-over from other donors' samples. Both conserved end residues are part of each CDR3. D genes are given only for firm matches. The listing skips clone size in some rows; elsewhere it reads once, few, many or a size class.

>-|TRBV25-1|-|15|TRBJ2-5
CASSESVGAQETQYF
TGTGCCAGCAGTGAATCAGTAGGAGCACAAGAGACCCAGTACTTC
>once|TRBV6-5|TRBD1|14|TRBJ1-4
CASSPGGTNEKLFF
TGTGCCAGCAGTCCAGGGGGAACTAATGAAAAACTGTTTTTT
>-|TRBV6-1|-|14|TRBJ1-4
CASSDGNTNEKLFF
TGTGCCAGCAGTGATGGAAATACTAATGAAAAACTGTTTTTT
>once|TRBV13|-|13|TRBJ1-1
CASSLGGNTEAFF
TGTGCCAGCAGCTTAGGAGGGAACACTGAAGCTTTCTTT
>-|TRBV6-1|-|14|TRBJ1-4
CASRAGYGEEKLFF
TGTGCCAGCAGGGCAGGGTACGGGGAGGAAAAACTGTTTTTT
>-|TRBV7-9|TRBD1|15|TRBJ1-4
CASSSPGQGNEKLFF
TGTGCCAGCAGCTCGCCGGGACAGGGGAATGAAAAACTGTTTTTT
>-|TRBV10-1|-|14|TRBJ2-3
CASSPVCSKDTQYF
TGCGCCAGCAGCCCCGTGTGCTCTAAAGATACGCAGTATTTT
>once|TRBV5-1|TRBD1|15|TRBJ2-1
CASSEGQGSRDEQFF
TGCGCCAGCAGCGAGGGACAGGGAAGTCGGGATGAGCAGTTCTTC
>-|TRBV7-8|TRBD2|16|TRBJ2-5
CASSLVAGGQQETQYF
TGTGCCAGCAGCTTAGTAGCGGGGGGCCAGCAAGAGACCCAGTACTTC
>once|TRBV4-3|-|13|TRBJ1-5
CASSRGGNQPQHF
TGCGCCAGCAGCCGGGGGGGCAATCAGCCCCAGCATTTT
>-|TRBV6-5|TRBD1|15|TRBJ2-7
CASSKPGTATYEQYF
TGTGCCAGCAGTAAACCCGGGACAGCCACCTACGAGCAGTACTTC
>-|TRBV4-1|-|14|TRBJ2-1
CASSQDLNVPEQFF
TGCGCCAGCAGCCAAGATCTTAACGTTCCTGAGCAGTTCTTC
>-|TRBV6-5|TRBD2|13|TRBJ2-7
CATCGGSSYEQYF
TGTGCCACCTGCGGGGGGTCGTCCTACGAGCAGTACTTC
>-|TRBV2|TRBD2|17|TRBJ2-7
CASSEWSGGLNSYEQYF
TGTGCCAGCAGTGAATGGTCGGGGGGGCTCAACTCCTACGAGCAGTACTTC
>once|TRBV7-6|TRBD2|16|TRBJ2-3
CASSPGLAGATDTQYF
TGTGCCAGCAGCCCGGGACTAGCGGGGGCCACAGATACGCAGTATTTT
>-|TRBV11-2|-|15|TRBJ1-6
CASSLDSGKYSPLHF
TGTGCCAGCAGCTTAGATTCCGGGAAGTACTCACCCCTCCACTTT
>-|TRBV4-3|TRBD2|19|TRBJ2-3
CASSHRTSGGEISTDTQYF
TGCGCCAGCAGCCACCGGACTAGCGGGGGAGAAATTAGCACAGATACGCAGTATTTT
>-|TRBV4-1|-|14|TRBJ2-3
CASSRPGSRDTQYF
TGCGCCAGCAGCCGGCCTGGCAGTCGAGATACGCAGTATTTT
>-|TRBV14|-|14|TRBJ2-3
CASSQDTVTDTQYF
TGTGCCAGCAGCCAAGATACGGTAACAGATACGCAGTATTTT
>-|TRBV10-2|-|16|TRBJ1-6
CASSESYSLVNSPLHF
TGCGCCAGCAGTGAGTCCTACAGCTTGGTCAATTCACCCCTCCACTTT
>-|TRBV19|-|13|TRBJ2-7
CASSGRPSYEQYF
TGTGCCAGTAGTGGGAGACCCTCCTACGAGCAGTACTTC
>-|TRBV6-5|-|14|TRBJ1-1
CASRRDGGGAEAFF
TGTGCCAGCAGGCGGGACGGAGGGGGGGCTGAAGCTTTCTTT
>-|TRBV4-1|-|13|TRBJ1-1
CASSQLALERAFF
TGCGCCAGCAGCCAATTGGCATTGGAAAGGGCTTTCTTT
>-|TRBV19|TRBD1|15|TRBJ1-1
CASSNPDRGETEAFF
TGTGCCAGTAGTAACCCGGACAGGGGGGAAACTGAAGCTTTCTTT
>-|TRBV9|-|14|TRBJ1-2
CASSVGGQNYGYTF
TGTGCCAGCAGCGTAGGAGGACAGAACTATGGCTACACCTTC
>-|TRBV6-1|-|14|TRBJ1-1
CASSRELMNTEAFF
TGTGCCAGCAGCCGTGAGTTAATGAACACTGAAGCTTTCTTT
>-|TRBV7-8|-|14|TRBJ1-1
CASRPGPTNTEAFF
TGTGCCAGCAGGCCAGGACCCACGAACACTGAAGCTTTCTTT
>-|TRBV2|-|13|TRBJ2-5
CASSYQARETQYF
TGTGCCAGCAGCTACCAGGCCCGGGAGACCCAGTACTTC
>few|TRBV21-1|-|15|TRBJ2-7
CASSISRGSSYEQYF
TGTGCCAGCAGCATCTCCCGGGGGTCCTCCTACGAGCAGTACTTC
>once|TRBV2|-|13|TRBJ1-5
CASSVRVRQPQHF
TGTGCCAGCAGTGTCAGGGTTCGGCAGCCCCAGCATTTT
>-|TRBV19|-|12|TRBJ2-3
CASSKDTDTQYF
TGTGCCAGTAGTAAGGACACAGATACGCAGTATTTT
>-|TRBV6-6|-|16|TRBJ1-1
CASSNSIGTSKAEAFF
TGTGCCAGCAGTAACTCAATAGGGACATCGAAGGCTGAAGCTTTCTTT
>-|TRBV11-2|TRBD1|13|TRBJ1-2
CASSPTGWDGYTF
TGTGCCAGCAGTCCGACAGGGTGGGATGGCTACACCTTC
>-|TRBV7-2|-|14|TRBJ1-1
CASSLDQVNTEAFF
TGTGCCAGCAGCTTAGACCAGGTGAACACTGAAGCTTTCTTT
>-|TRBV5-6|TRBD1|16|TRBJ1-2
CASRYGQGAEHYGYTF
TGTGCCAGCAGATATGGACAGGGGGCAGAACATTATGGCTACACCTTC
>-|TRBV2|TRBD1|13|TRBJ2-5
CASSPNRGETQYF
TGTGCCAGCAGCCCTAACAGGGGAGAGACCCAGTACTTC
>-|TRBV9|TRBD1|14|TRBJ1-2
CASSLGTGNYGYTF
TGTGCCAGCAGCCTCGGGACAGGGAACTATGGCTACACCTTC
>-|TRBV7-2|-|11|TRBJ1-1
CASSLNTEAFF
TGTGCCAGCAGCTTAAACACTGAAGCTTTCTTT